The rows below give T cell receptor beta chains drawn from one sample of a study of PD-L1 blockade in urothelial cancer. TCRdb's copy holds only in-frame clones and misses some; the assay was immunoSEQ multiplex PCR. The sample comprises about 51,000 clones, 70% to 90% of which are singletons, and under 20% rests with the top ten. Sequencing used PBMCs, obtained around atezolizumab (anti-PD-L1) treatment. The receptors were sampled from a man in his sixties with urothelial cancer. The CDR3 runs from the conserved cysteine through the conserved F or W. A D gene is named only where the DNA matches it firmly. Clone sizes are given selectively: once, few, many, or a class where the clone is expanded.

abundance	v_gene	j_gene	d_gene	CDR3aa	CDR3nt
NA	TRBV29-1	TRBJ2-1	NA	CSVEERADNEQFF	TGCAGCGTTGAAGAGCGGGCGGACAATGAGCAGTTCTTC
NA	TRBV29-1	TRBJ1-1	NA	CSARPSSKTEAFF	TGCAGCGCTAGACCTAGTAGTAAGACTGAAGCTTTCTTT
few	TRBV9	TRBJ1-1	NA	CASSSRYNTEAFF	TGTGCCAGCAGCTCCCGGTATAACACTGAAGCTTTCTTT
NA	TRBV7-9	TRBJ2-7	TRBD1	CASSLGDSYFHLAYYEQYF	TGTGCCAGCAGCTTAGGGGACAGCTACTTCCACCTAGCATACTACGAGCAGTACTTC
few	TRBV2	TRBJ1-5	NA	CASKTDGGANQPQHF	TGTGCCAGTAAAACGGACGGAGGAGCTAATCAGCCCCAGCATTTT
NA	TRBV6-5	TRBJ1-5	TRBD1	CASRPPGGAGQPQHF	TGTGCCAGCAGACCACCAGGGGGCGCAGGTCAGCCCCAGCATTTT
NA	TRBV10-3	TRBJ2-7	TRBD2	CAISDTSDYEQYF	TGTGCCATCAGTGACACTAGCGACTACGAGCAGTACTTC
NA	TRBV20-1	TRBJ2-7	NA	CSATSEYEQYF	TGCAGTGCTACTAGCGAATACGAGCAGTACTTC
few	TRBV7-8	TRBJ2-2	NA	CASSLVPHSELFF	TGTGCCAGCAGCTTAGTTCCCCATTCGGAGCTGTTTTTT
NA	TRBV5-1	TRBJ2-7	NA	CASSLDRSYEQYF	TGCGCCAGCAGCTTGGACCGGTCCTACGAGCAGTACTTC
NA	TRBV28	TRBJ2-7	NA	CASSLGGGASYEQYF	TGTGCCAGCAGTTTAGGGGGGGGCGCGTCCTACGAGCAGTACTTC
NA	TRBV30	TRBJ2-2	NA	CAWKQLATSGELFF	TGTGCCTGGAAACAACTAGCCACATCTGGGGAGCTGTTTTTT
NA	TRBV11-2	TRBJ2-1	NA	CASSKRWTYNEQFF	TGTGCCAGCAGCAAGAGGTGGACTTACAATGAGCAGTTCTTC
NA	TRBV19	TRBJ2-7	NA	CASSLRLEGYEQYF	TGTGCCAGTAGTCTTAGACTAGAGGGTTACGAGCAGTACTTC
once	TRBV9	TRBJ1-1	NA	CASSVAPTGKTEAFF	TGTGCCAGCAGCGTAGCCCCAACAGGGAAGACTGAAGCTTTCTTT
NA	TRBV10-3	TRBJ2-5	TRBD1	CAISPSGGQGLQETQYF	TGTGCCATCAGTCCCAGTGGGGGACAGGGGTTGCAAGAGACCCAGTACTTC
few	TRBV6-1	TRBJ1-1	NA	CASSEAQGNEAFF	TGTGCCAGCAGTGAAGCGCAGGGCAACGAAGCTTTCTTT
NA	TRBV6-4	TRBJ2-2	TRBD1	CASSQGVTGELFF	TGTGCCAGCAGTCAGGGGGTAACCGGGGAGCTGTTTTTT
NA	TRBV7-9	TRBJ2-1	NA	CASIDARISGLGDEQFF	TGTGCCAGCATCGATGCCCGTATTAGCGGCCTCGGGGATGAGCAGTTCTTC
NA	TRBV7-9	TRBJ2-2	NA	CASSLGTANTGELFF	TGTGCCAGCAGCTTGGGGACTGCGAACACCGGGGAGCTGTTTTTT
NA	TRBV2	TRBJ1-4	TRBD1	CASRNGQANNEKLFF	TGTGCCAGCAGAAACGGACAGGCCAATAATGAAAAACTGTTTTTT
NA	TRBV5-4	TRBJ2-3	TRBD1	CASSALTGDTQYF	TGTGCCAGCAGCGCCCTGACAGGGGATACGCAGTATTTT
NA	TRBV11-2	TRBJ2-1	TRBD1	CASSLATPGQGVYNEQFF	TGTGCCAGCAGCTTAGCAACCCCCGGACAGGGGGTGTACAATGAGCAGTTCTTC
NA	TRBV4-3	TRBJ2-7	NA	CASSQDPSSYEQYF	TGCGCCAGCAGCCAAGATCCCTCCTCCTACGAGCAGTACTTC
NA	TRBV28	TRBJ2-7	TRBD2	CASSVLAGAYEQYF	TGTGCCAGCAGTGTACTAGCGGGAGCCTACGAGCAGTACTTC
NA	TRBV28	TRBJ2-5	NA	CASSSPVRQETQYF	TGTGCCAGCAGTTCTCCAGTACGACAAGAGACCCAGTACTTC
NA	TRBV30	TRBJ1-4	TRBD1	CAWSAGGKLFF	TGTGCCTGGAGTGCAGGGGGAAAACTGTTTTTT
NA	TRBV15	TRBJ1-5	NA	CATSSRTTGQPQHF	TGTGCCACCAGCTCTCGCACAACGGGTCAGCCCCAGCATTTT
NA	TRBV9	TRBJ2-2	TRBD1	CASSTGTAITGELFF	TGTGCCAGCAGTACCGGGACAGCAATCACCGGGGAGCTGTTTTTT
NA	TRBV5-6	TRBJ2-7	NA	CASSSRQRVVYEQYF	TGTGCCAGCAGCTCGCGACAGCGTGTCGTCTACGAGCAGTACTTC
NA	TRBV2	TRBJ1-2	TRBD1	CASSDRGQNYGYTF	TGTGCCAGCAGTGATAGGGGACAGAACTATGGCTACACCTTC
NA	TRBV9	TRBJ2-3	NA	CASSVVGGPYTDTQYF	TGTGCCAGCAGCGTTGTCGGGGGGCCATACACAGATACGCAGTATTTT
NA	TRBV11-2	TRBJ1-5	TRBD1	CASSFGGGGNQPQHF	TGTGCCAGCAGCTTTGGAGGGGGCGGCAATCAGCCCCAGCATTTT
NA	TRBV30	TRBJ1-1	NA	CAWRKGAYTEAFF	TGTGCCTGGAGAAAAGGGGCTTACACTGAAGCTTTCTTT
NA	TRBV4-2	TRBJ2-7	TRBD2	CASSQEASGSAYEQYF	TGTGCCAGCAGCCAAGAGGCTAGCGGGAGCGCGTACGAGCAGTACTTC
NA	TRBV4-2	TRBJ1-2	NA	CASSQDRYYGYTF	TGTGCCAGCAGCCAAGACAGGTACTATGGCTACACCTTC
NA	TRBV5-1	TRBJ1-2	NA	CASSPRVPDYGYTF	TGCGCCAGCAGCCCCAGGGTACCTGACTATGGCTACACCTTC
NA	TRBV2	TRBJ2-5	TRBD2	CASSELRGSQETQYF	TGTGCCAGCAGTGAATTGCGGGGGTCTCAAGAGACCCAGTACTTC
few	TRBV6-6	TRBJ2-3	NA	CAVQQVVTDTQYF	TGTGCCGTACAACAGGTCGTCACAGATACGCAGTATTTT
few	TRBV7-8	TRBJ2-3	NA	CASSPFEGESLTQYF	TGTGCCAGCAGCCCTTTTGAGGGAGAATCGCTTACGCAGTATTTT